Included here is one T cell receptor beta chain sequence, with context. What it binds is not known. The data were obtained in a study of T cells in severe cutaneous drug reactions. The donors had carbamazepine-induced Stevens-Johnson syndrome or toxic epidermal necrolysis. A few Han Chinese and about six European CBZ-SJS/TEN patients gave blood repertoires. The V gene's germline CDR1 is DFQATT and CDR2 SNEGSKA (reference sequence). The CDR3 runs to 14 residues. Study results and limitations: Carbamazepine-induced Stevens-Johnson syndrome or toxic epidermal necrolysis patients showed strongly raised TRBV12-4, around 35% in blister cells and approximately 5% in PBMC. A public TCRbeta CDR3 appeared in all seven CBZ-SJS/TEN blister samples, averaging 13.57%.

The iRepertoire multiplex PCR system with TCR subtype-specific primers built both bulk and single-cell libraries. Multiplex PCR targeting V, D and J genes made bulk TCR beta libraries. TCRdb reprocessed the multiplex PCR reads and reports one entry per CDR3 protein, with no DNA. The sample includes just over 20,000 distinct CDR3 sequences. V gene TRBV20-1 combines with J gene TRBJ2-7; as DNA is missing, the TRBD2 call by TCRdb cannot be tested. This TCR was recovered from a human donor with toxic epidermal necrolysis, a severe cutaneous drug reaction. Input material: PBMCs. The CDR3 protein is CSAFGLAGPYEQYF.